The 18 T cell receptor beta chains reported below all come from one sample, sequenced in a study of cytomegalovirus exposure and HLA in healthy donors (dated by TCRdb to 2015 to 2018). The library relied on the immunoSEQ multiplex PCR assay. A mixture of 60 forward primers for TCR Vbeta segments and 13 reverse primers for TCR Jbeta segments was used in the multiplex PCR. The immuneACCESS repertoire file appears here via TCRdb, limited to in-frame rearrangements. These files lack a portion of the clones; in checked studies, under half of the deficit traces to unresolved V genes, and the cause of the others is not known. A total of about 160,000 clones appear in this sample, less than 90% of them only once. Of the sample, 6.3% falls within the top ten clones. Sequenced material: PBMCs. The origin of the receptors is a male donor in good health and CMV-seropositive.

In its sample, this clone was seen a few times. V usage is TRBV6-6 and J usage is TRBJ2-7; D call uncertain. CDR1 is MNHNY and CDR2 is SVGAGI in the germline V gene (reference sequence). The CDR3 consists of 12 residues. V was cut by 2 bases and J by 3 bases, with 5 bases left in between. CDR3 amino acids: CASSYVSYEQYF. The CDR3 DNA sequence: TGTGCCAGCAGTTACGTCAGCTACGAGCAGTACTTC.

This chain joins TRBV9 and TRBJ2-5; 8 positions agree with TRBD2. Germline V lookup: CDR1 SGDLS, CDR2 YYNGEE. The length of the CDR3 is 17 residues. V lost 4 bases, J lost 2 bases, and 13 bases stayed unmatched. The CDR3 is CASSLGLAVNRQETQYF. CDR3 bases: TGTGCCAGCAGCCTCGGACTAGCCGTAAATAGGCAAGAGACCCAGTACTTC.

Worth noting for this clone: One end of the junction varies from germline; a read error may be responsible. The rearrangement links TRBV7-9 to TRBJ2-7, with 9 bases aligning to TRBD1. The CDR3 is 15 residues long. Per germline, CDR1 SEHNR and CDR2 FQNEAQ (reference sequence). CDR3 protein: CSSSLPGQGSYEQYF. The CDR3, as DNA: TGTTCCAGCAGCTTACCGGGACAGGGATCCTACGAGCAGTACTTC.

The chain couples TRBV30 to TRBJ2-3; TRBD1 matches at 11 bases. After removal of 4 bases from V and 3 bases from J, the junction contained 9 bases not matched to a gene. The length of the CDR3 is 16 residues. Germline lookup yields CDR1 GTSNPN and CDR2 SVGIG (reference sequence). The CDR3 bases are TGTGCCTGGACCATTGGACAGGGGGCATCTACAGATACGCAGTATTTT. Residues: CAWTIGQGASTDTQYF.

The chain carries TRBV27 and TRBJ2-7; D ambiguous. Germline CDR1 reads MNHEY; CDR2 reads SMNVEV (reference sequence). Deletions cut 2 bases from V and 0 bases from J, with 11 bases between. The CDR3 has 15 residues. CDR3 residues: CASSLTVGGSYEQYF. In nucleotides, the CDR3 is TGTGCCAGCAGTTTAACGGTTGGCGGCTCCTACGAGCAGTACTTC.

Written as DNA, the CDR3 is TGTGCCAGCCTTCAGTCGGGCTCTGGAAACACCATATATTTT. Its translation is CASLQSGSGNTIYF. This chain joins TRBV2 and TRBJ1-3; D is ambiguous. The length of the CDR3 is 14 residues. In germline, CDR1 is SNHLY, CDR2 FYNNEI. Trimming cost V 8 bases and J 0 bases, with 11 bases left between them.

This clone was observed a handful of times. This sequence joins TRBV7-8 and TRBJ2-7, with D possibly matching TRBD1 (6 bases). V lost 5 bases to trimming and J lost 3 bases, with 17 bases between them. The germline V gene encodes CDR1 SGHVS and CDR2 FQNEAQ. This CDR3 region has 15 residues. The CDR3 bases are TGTGCCAGCAGCACCCGGCAGGGGCGCATCTACGAGCAGTACTTC. Translated, it gives CASSTRQGRIYEQYF.

V and J are TRBV6-5 and TRBJ2-5, with a possible D match to TRBD1 (6 bases). The CDR3 consists of 12 residues. CDR1 and CDR2 from the germline V gene are MNHEY and SVGAGI. V lost 10 bases, J lost 6 bases, and 15 bases lay in between. Written as DNA, the CDR3 is TGTGCCACCAGAACAGGGATGAAGACCCAGTACTTC. This encodes CATRTGMKTQYF.

This rearrangement joins TRBV7-9 to TRBJ1-5; D uncertain. V was clipped by 5 bases and J by 6 bases, with 11 bases between them. CDR1 is SEHNR and CDR2 is FQNEAQ in the germline V gene (reference sequence). The CDR3 runs 13 residues. In nucleotides, the CDR3 is TGTGCCAGCAGCCGCGACGGAGGTCAGCCCCAGCATTTT. Translating it yields CASSRDGGQPQHF.

This chain links TRBV6-1 with TRBJ2-5, with a possible D match to TRBD2 (6 bases). Germline V lookup: CDR1 MNHNS, CDR2 SASEGT. Trimming stripped 8 bases from V and 5 bases from J, with 18 bases between. The CDR3 spans 14 residues. CDR3 nucleotide sequence: TGTGCCAGCGCCGAGGAGGGAGGCGGTGAGACCCAGTACTTC. This translates into CASAEEGGGETQYF.

As to this clone: The sample carries other DNA sequences with the same CDR3. The chain has TRBV4-2 and TRBJ2-2; 9 bases map to TRBD2. This CDR3 has 18 amino acids. Germline loops: CDR1 LGHNA, CDR2 YNFKEQ. J lost 5 bases, V lost 1 base, and 11 bases had no gene match. The DNA of the CDR3 is TGTGCCAGCAGCCAAGGGGGGGTAGCGGGAGTGAATACCGGGGAGCTGTTTTTT. Amino acid sequence: CASSQGGVAGVNTGELFF.

The gene calls are TRBV11-2 and TRBJ1-3; D call uncertain. The end of the DNA fits TRBJ2-2 better, so the J call may be wrong. This CDR3 contains 14 residues. CDR1 is SGHAT, CDR2 FQNNGV, per germline. CDR3 nucleotide sequence: TGTGCCAGCAGCTTAGGTCTGAACACCGGGGAGCTGTTTTTT. It yields the protein CASSLGLNTGELFF.

J is TRBJ1-1 and V is TRBV4-1; no clear D gene. The CDR3 covers 14 residues. Trimming removed 0 bases from V and 2 bases from J, with 7 bases in between. CDR1 is MGHRA and CDR2 is YSYEKL in the germline V gene. Here the CDR3 reads CASSQERDNTEAFF. The CDR3 DNA is TGCGCCAGCAGCCAAGAGCGGGATAACACTGAAGCTTTCTTT.

The sample holds a few counts of this clone. The chain links TRBV19 to TRBJ1-1, with D perhaps matching TRBD1 (6 bases). Per germline, CDR1 LNHDA and CDR2 SQIVND (reference sequence). The CDR3 has 14 residues. The V gene lost 5 bases and the J gene lost 0 bases, with 10 bases spanning the gap. The CDR3 bases are TGTGCCAGTAGTTGGGGACAAATGAACACTGAAGCTTTCTTT. Encoded protein: CASSWGQMNTEAFF. The complete variable domain, with remaining parts taken from reference TRBV19 and TRBJ1-1, reads DGGITQSPKYLFRKEGQNVTLSCEQNLNHDAMYWYRQDPGQGLRLIYYSQIVNDFQKGDIAEGYSVSREKKESFPLTVTSAQKNPTAFYLCASSWGQMNTEAFFGQGTRLTVV.

This chain connects TRBV6-5 to TRBJ1-1; D unclear. Trimming removed 6 bases at V and 7 bases at J, with 12 bases between. The CDR3 has 12 amino acids. Germline lookup yields CDR1 MNHEY and CDR2 SVGAGI. The chain's CDR3 is CASSPGSNEAFF. CDR3 coding DNA: TGTGCCAGCAGCCCGGGGAGCAATGAAGCTTTCTTT.

The chain couples TRBV30 to TRBJ2-7, with D possibly matching TRBD1 (6 bases). This CDR3 region has 15 residues. Deletions cut 4 bases from V and 9 bases from J, with 25 bases between. CDR1 and CDR2 from the germline V gene are GTSNPN and SVGIG (reference sequence). In DNA form, the CDR3 reads TGTGCCTGGAAGAGGCCGGACAGAGATCAAGGGGGGCAGTACTTC. Its translation: CAWKRPDRDQGGQYF.

This clone showed up just a few times. The chain links TRBV18 to TRBJ1-1, with 8 bases lining up with TRBD1. Germline V lookup: CDR1 KGHSH, CDR2 LQKENI. CDR3 length: 14 residues. With 2 bases clipped from V and 5 bases from J, the junction kept 4 bases outside the gene matches. CDR3 residues: CASSPRQGSTEAFF. The CDR3 region has the DNA TGTGCCAGCTCACCAAGACAGGGGAGTACTGAAGCTTTCTTT.

The chain recombines TRBV10-3 with TRBJ2-7, with D maybe TRBD1 (6 bases). The germline V and J ends were trimmed by 9 bases and 3 bases, with 12 bases remaining between them. The germline V gene encodes CDR1 ENHRY and CDR2 SYGVKD. This CDR3 region has 12 residues. The chain's CDR3 is CAILTGSYEQYF. CDR3 DNA: TGTGCCATACTGACAGGCAGCTACGAGCAGTACTTC.